The 13 T cell receptor beta chains reported below all come from one sample, sequenced in a study of blood T cell repertoires in COVID-19 (dated by TCRdb to the early 2020s). Libraries came from the immunoSEQ multiplex PCR assay. As stored in TCRdb, this immuneACCESS dataset retains in-frame rearrangements with V and J assigned. A fraction of the clones does not appear; measured against another copy, unresolved V genes explain less than half of the discrepancy, and the remainder lacks a known reason. The sample table records 150,000 to 200,000 clones; about 83% of these occur just once. The ten largest make up 3.7% of the sample. The specimen was peripheral blood. The receptors here all came from a man between 18 and 35 years old with active or convalescent COVID-19.

V is TRBV13 and J is TRBJ2-7, with D maybe TRBD2 (6 bases). V dropped 6 bases and J dropped 2 bases, with 17 bases sitting between them. The CDR3 loop spans 15 amino acids. CDR1 is PRHDT, CDR2 FYEKMQ, per germline (reference sequence). The CDR3 coding sequence is TGTGCCAGCAGATTAAGCTGGGGGGAAGCCTACGAGCAGTACTTC. Protein: CASRLSWGEAYEQYF. The full variable domain, completed using reference TRBV13 and TRBJ2-7, is AAGVIQSPRHLIKEKRETATLKCYPIPRHDTVYWYQQGPGQDPQFLISFYEKMQSDKGSIPDRFSAQQFSDYHSELNMSSLELGDSALYFCASRLSWGEAYEQYFGPGTRLTVT.

In the case of this clone: At one end the junction does not follow the germline gene, possibly because of a read error. This chain joins TRBV5-1 and TRBJ1-1; D perhaps matches TRBD1 (6 bases). This CDR3 has 15 residues. Germline lookup yields CDR1 SGHRS and CDR2 YFSETQ. CDR3 DNA: TGCGCCAGCAGCCCAGATACAGGGTTGGGAGCACAAGCTGTCTTT. Residues: CASSPDTGLGAQAVF.

The chain uses TRBV9 and TRBJ2-1, with 10 bases fitting TRBD2. There are 17 residues in the CDR3. CDR1 is SGDLS and CDR2 is YYNGEE in the germline V gene. V was pared by 4 bases and J by 5 bases, with 12 bases of the junction left unmatched. The CDR3 bases are TGTGCCAGCAGCCCAAAGGTCGGCCTAGCGGGGGACAATGAGCAGTTCTTC. Its translation: CASSPKVGLAGDNEQFF. The whole variable domain, filled in from reference TRBV9 and TRBJ2-1, reads DSGVTQTPKHLITATGQRVTLRCSPRSGDLSVYWYQQSLDQGLQFLIQYYNGEERAKGNILERFSAQQFPDLHSELNLSSLELGDSALYFCASSPKVGLAGDNEQFFGPGTRLTVL.

The V call is TRBV7-9, the J call TRBJ1-4; 7 nucleotides align to TRBD1. Germline V lookup: CDR1 SEHNR, CDR2 FQNEAQ (reference sequence). J gave up 8 bases and V 5 bases, and 8 bases lay outside the gene matches. The CDR3 covers 14 residues. The CDR3 DNA follows: TGTGCCAGCAGCATCAGGGGGAATTGGGAAAAACTGTTTTTT. Amino acid sequence: CASSIRGNWEKLFF.

The V gene is TRBV19, the J gene TRBJ2-7; a weak D match, TRBD2 (5 bases). The CDR3 length is 18 residues. V lost 2 bases, J lost 3 bases, and 23 bases lay in between. Looked up from germline, CDR1 is LNHDA and CDR2 is SQIVND (reference sequence). For the CDR3, the DNA is TGTGCCAGTAGTATAAGCGCGGGCCAGAATCCTTTTCTCTACGAGCAGTACTTC. This translates into CASSISAGQNPFLYEQYF.

The rearrangement uses TRBV4-1 and TRBJ2-1; D might be TRBD2 (7 bases). V was shortened by 4 bases and J by 5 bases, with 15 bases between the two germline ends. The germline V gene has CDR1 MGHRA and CDR2 YSYEKL. The CDR3 is 15 residues long. The CDR3 sequence: CASSPRGATNNEQFF. The CDR3 nucleotides read TGCGCCAGCAGCCCTCGGGGGGCGACGAACAATGAGCAGTTCTTC.

V and J are TRBV6-5 and TRBJ1-5; the D gene is possibly TRBD1 (6 bases). The CDR3 covers 13 residues. The germline V gene has CDR1 MNHEY and CDR2 SVGAGI. Between the trimmed V and J ends, which lost 7 bases and 7 bases, there was a span of 14 bases. CDR3 amino acids: CASNQGGGQPQHF. DNA of the CDR3: TGTGCCAGCAACCAAGGGGGTGGACAGCCCCAGCATTTT.

V is TRBV13 and J is TRBJ2-2; no firm D call. V lost 1 base and J lost 6, with 12 bases in between. Germline loops: CDR1 PRHDT, CDR2 FYEKMQ (reference sequence). The CDR3 has 15 residues. The CDR3 loop reads CASSLAGSFSGELFF. CDR3 in DNA: TGTGCCAGCAGCTTAGCCGGGTCGTTTTCCGGGGAGCTGTTTTTT.

The rearrangement links TRBV27 to TRBJ2-3; 7 bases agree with TRBD2. With V trimmed by 7 bases and J by 4 bases, 8 bases remained unmatched. Looked up from germline, CDR1 is MNHEY and CDR2 is SMNVEV (reference sequence). The CDR3 totals 14 residues. CDR3 coding DNA: TGTGCCAGCACCTCAGGGACTACGCCAGATACGCAGTATTTT. Amino acids: CASTSGTTPDTQYF.

The chain is built from TRBV7-2 and TRBJ1-6, with 7 positions matching TRBD1. This CDR3 spans 15 amino acids. Germline trimming cut 4 bases from V and 7 bases from J; bases unmatched to any gene: 7. Germline V gene sequence: CDR1 SGHTA, CDR2 FQGNSA. This CDR3 reads CASSSQGEINSPLHF. CDR3 nucleotide sequence: TGTGCCAGCAGCTCTCAGGGGGAGATCAATTCACCCCTCCACTTT. The variable domain in full, completed from reference TRBV7-2 and TRBJ1-6, reads GAGVSQSPSNKVTEKGKDVELRCDPISGHTALYWYRQSLGQGLEFLIYFQGNSAPDKSGLPSDRFSAERTGGSVSTLTIQRTQQEDSAVYLCASSSQGEINSPLHFGNGTRLTVT.

This chain uses TRBV19 with TRBJ2-1; a possible D gene is TRBD2 (6 bases). Germline V CDR1 and CDR2: LNHDA, SQIVND (reference sequence). Trimming shortened V by 6 bases and J by 13 bases, and 28 bases separated the two germline ends. The CDR3 covers 16 residues. In nucleotides, the CDR3 is TGTGCCAGTAGCGATCTGACTAGTTTCGGGAGCGAGGGTCAGTTCTTC. Protein sequence: CASSDLTSFGSEGQFF.

This clone was seen once. This rearrangement joins TRBV5-1 to TRBJ2-2; D remains ambiguous. This CDR3 comprises 12 residues. Germline CDR1 is SGHRS and CDR2 is YFSETQ. The V end lost 5 bases, the J end lost 6 bases, and 8 bases lay between the germline ends. The DNA for the CDR3 is TGCGCCAGCAGGAGTGGAGCCGGGGAGCTGTTTTTT. The encoded protein is CASRSGAGELFF.

J is TRBJ2-5 and V is TRBV7-2, with a weak D call TRBD1 (7 bases). The V end lost 2 bases, the J end lost 5 bases, and 15 bases lay between the germline ends. The length of the CDR3 is 15 residues. Germline CDR1 is SGHTA and CDR2 is FQGNSA. The CDR3 nucleotides are TGTGCCAGCAGCTTACCCCTCAGGGGGAGGGAGACCCAGTACTTC. This codes for CASSLPLRGRETQYF.